The source of this T cell receptor (beta chain) is a study of T cells in localized non-small cell lung cancer. TCRdb's copy holds only in-frame clones and misses some; the assay was immunoSEQ multiplex PCR. Among over 1,500 clones, about a fifth were seen once, and the ten largest hold about 12%. The V and J ends lost 2 bases and 1 base respectively, with 6 bases between them. The CDR3 is 13 amino acids. Germline assignment: CDR1 MNHGY and CDR2 SAAAGT. The chain carries TRBV6-8 and TRBJ2-7; D remains unclear. Sequenced here: normal lung tissue next to the tumor, sampled before any cancer treatment. This clonotype was obtained from a woman aged 35 to 75 with stage III squamous cell lung carcinoma. CDR3 region: CASSYGESYEQYF. In nucleotides, the CDR3 is TGTGCCAGCAGTTACGGGGAATCCTACGAGCAGTACTTC.